The clone carrying this T cell receptor (beta chain) was picked up many times. The data derive from a study of T cells in Graves' hyperthyroidism and ophthalmopathy. The CDR3 spans 14 residues. Trimming pared 5 bases from V and 0 bases from J, leaving 11 bases between. From germline, CDR1 is SEHNR and CDR2 FQNEAQ (reference sequence). Researchers took RNA transcripts and amplified the TCR beta CDR3 regions from them. The HTBI primer set was used in a first-round RT-PCR of the TCR CDR3. Each CDR3 protein gets one entry after TCRdb re-called the multiplex PCR reads with MiXCR. This sample carries approximately 400,000 distinct CDR3 sequences, around a sixth of them seen once, and the ten largest clones take around a quarter.

Sequences were obtained from blood. The TCR comes from a woman aged 18-30 years with Graves' hyperthyroidism that later progressed to Graves' ophthalmopathy. V is TRBV7-9 and J is TRBJ2-7; perhaps D is TRBD1 or TRBD2 (5 bases each). Here the CDR3 DNA reads TGTGCCAGCAGCCCGGGGACCTTCTCCTACGAGCAGTACTTC. Amino acids: CASSPGTFSYEQYF.